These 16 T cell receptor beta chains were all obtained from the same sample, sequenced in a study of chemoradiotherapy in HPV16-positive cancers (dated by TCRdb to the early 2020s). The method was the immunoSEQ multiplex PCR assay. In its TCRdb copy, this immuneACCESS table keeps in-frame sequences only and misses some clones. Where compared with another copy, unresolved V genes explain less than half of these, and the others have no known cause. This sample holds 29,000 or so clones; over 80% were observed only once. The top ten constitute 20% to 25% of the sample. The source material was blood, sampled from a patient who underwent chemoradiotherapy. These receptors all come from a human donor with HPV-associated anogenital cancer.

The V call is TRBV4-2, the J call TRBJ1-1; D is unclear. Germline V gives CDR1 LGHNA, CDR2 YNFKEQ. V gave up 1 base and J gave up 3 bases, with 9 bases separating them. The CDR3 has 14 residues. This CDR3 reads CASSQVGLDTEAFF. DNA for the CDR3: TGTGCCAGCAGCCAAGTAGGATTGGACACTGAAGCTTTCTTT.

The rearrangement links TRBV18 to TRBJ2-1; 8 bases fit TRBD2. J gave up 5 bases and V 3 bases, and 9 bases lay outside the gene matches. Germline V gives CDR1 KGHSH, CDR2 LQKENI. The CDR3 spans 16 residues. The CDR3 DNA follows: TGTGCCAGCTCACCCGTCCGACTAGCGCTCGACAATGAGCAGTTCTTC. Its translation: CASSPVRLALDNEQFF.

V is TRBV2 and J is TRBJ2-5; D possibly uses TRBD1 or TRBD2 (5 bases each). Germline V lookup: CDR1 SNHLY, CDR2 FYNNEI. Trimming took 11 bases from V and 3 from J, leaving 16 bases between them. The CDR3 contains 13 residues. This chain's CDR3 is CASQLVGEETQYF. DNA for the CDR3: TGTGCCTCGCAGCTAGTGGGGGAAGAGACCCAGTACTTC. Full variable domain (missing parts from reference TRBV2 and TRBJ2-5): EPEVTQTPSHQVTQMGQEVILRCVPISNHLYFYWYRQILGQKVEFLVSFYNNEISEKSEIFDDQFSVERPDGSNFTLKIRSTKLEDSAMYFCASQLVGEETQYFGPGTRLLVL.

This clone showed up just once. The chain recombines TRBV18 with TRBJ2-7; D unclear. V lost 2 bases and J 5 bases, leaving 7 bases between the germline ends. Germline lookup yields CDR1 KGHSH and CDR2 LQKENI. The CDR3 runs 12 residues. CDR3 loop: CASSPSGDEQYF. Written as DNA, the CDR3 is TGTGCCAGCTCACCATCTGGAGACGAGCAGTACTTC.

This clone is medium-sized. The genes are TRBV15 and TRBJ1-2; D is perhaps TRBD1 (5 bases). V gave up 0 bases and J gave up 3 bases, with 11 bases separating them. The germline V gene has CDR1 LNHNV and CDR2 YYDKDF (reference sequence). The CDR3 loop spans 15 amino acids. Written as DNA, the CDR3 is TGTGCCACCAGCAGAGATCGCCCGGGGCACTATGGCTACACCTTC. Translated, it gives CATSRDRPGHYGYTF.

CDR3: CASRSAEETQYF. DNA for the CDR3: TGCGCCAGCAGATCAGCGGAAGAGACCCAGTACTTC. The chain links TRBV10-2 to TRBJ2-5; a weak D match, TRBD2 (5 bases). Germline V gives CDR1 WSHSY, CDR2 SAAADI. With 6 bases removed from V and 3 bases from J, the gap between germline ends came to 8 bases. There are 12 residues in the CDR3.

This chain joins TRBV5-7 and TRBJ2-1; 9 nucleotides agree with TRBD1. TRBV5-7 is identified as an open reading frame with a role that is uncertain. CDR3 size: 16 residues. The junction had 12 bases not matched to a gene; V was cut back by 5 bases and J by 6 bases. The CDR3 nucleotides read TGTGCCAGCAGATTGATCACAGGGGGCATTTGCAATGAGCAGTTCTTC. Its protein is CASRLITGGICNEQFF.

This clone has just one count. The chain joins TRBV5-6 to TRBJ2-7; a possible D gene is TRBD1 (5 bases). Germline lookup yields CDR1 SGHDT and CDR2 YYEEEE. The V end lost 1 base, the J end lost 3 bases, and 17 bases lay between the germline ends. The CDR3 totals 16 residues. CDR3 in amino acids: CASSLSGMTVVYEQYF. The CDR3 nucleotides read TGTGCCAGCAGCTTGTCAGGGATGACTGTCGTCTACGAGCAGTACTTC.

The CDR3 region is CASSRAESVFRTGELFF. CDR3 nucleotide sequence: TGCGCCAGCAGCCGGGCTGAGTCGGTCTTTAGAACCGGGGAGCTGTTTTTT. The J gene is TRBJ2-2, the V gene TRBV4-1; no clear D gene. CDR3 size: 17 residues. Germline CDR1 MGHRA, CDR2 YSYEKL. V lost 4 bases to trimming and J lost 5 bases, with 20 bases between them.

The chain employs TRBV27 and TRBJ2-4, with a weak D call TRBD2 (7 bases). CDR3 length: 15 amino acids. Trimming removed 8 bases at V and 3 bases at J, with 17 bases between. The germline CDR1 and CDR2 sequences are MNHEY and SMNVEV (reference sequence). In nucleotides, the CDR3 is TGTGCCAGCGCCTCGGGGGGCTCGGGCAAAAACATTCAGTACTTC. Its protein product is CASASGGSGKNIQYF.

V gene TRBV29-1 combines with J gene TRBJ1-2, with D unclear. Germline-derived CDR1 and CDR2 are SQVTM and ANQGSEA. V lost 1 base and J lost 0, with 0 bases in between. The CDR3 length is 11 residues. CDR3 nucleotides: TGCAGCGTTGAAGCTAACTATGGCTACACCTTC. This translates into CSVEANYGYTF. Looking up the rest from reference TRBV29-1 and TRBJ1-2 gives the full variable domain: SAVISQKPSRDICQRGTSLTIQCQVDSQVTMMFWYRQQPGQSLTLIATANQGSEATYESGFVIDKFPISRPNLTFSTLTVSNMSPEDSSIYLCSVEANYGYTFGSGTRLTVV.

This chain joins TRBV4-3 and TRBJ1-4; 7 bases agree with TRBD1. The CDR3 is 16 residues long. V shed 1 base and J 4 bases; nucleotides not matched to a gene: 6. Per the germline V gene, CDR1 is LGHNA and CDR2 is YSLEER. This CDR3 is CASSQGTGTDNEKLFF. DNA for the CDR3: TGCGCCAGCAGCCAAGGCACCGGGACAGATAATGAAAAACTGTTTTTT.

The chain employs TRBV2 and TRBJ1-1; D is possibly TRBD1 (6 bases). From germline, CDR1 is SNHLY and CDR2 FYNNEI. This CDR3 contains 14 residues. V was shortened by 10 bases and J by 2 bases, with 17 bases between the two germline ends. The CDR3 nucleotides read TGTGCCACGTCCCCCTCCAGGGGAAACACTGAAGCTTTCTTT. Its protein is CATSPSRGNTEAFF.

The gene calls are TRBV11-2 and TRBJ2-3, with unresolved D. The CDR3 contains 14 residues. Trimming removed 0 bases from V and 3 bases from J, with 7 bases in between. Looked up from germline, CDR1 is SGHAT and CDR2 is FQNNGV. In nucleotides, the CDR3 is TGTGCCAGCAGCTTAGATCGGCTGACAGATACGCAGTATTTT. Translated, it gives CASSLDRLTDTQYF.

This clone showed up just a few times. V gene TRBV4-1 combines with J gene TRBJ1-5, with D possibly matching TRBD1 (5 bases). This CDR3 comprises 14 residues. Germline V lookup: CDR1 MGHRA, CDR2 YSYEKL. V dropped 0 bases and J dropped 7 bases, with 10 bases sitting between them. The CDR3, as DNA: TGCGCCAGCAGCCAAGACAGGGAAAGGCAGCCCCAGCATTTT. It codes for CASSQDRERQPQHF.

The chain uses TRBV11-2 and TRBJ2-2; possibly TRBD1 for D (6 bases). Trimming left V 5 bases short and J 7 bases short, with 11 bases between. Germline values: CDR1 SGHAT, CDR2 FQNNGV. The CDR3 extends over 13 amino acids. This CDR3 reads CASSHRAGGELFF. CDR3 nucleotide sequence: TGTGCCAGCAGCCACAGGGCCGGCGGGGAGCTGTTTTTT.